This passage covers 28 T cell receptor beta chains from one sample sequenced in a study of T cells in localized non-small cell lung cancer. Data came from immunoSEQ multiplex PCR; TCRdb stores just in-frame clones and leaves some out. This sample has tens of thousands of clones, with more than 70% found just once. Sample: peripheral blood, taken before any cancer treatment. The source of these receptors is a woman aged 40-69 years with stage I lung adenocarcinoma.

V is TRBV7-9 and J is TRBJ2-2; D unresolved. Per germline, CDR1 SEHNR and CDR2 FQNEAQ (reference sequence). Trimming took off 5 bases at V and 0 bases at J, with 13 bases between the two ends. The CDR3 runs 16 residues. The chain's CDR3 is CASSPGRPPNTGELFF. CDR3 sequence (DNA): TGTGCCAGCAGCCCTGGACGGCCTCCGAACACCGGGGAGCTGTTTTTT.

The rearrangement joins TRBV13 to TRBJ2-1; tentatively, D is TRBD1 or TRBD2 (5 bases each). V was pared by 0 bases and J by 9 bases, with 9 bases between. This CDR3 has 13 amino acids. Germline V lookup: CDR1 PRHDT, CDR2 FYEKMQ (reference sequence). As DNA, the CDR3 is TGTGCCAGCAGCTTAGGGAGAGGGGCTGAGCAGTTCTTC. Protein sequence: CASSLGRGAEQFF.

The CDR3 sequence is CSAGMYEQFF. CDR3 in DNA: TGCAGCGCCGGTATGTATGAGCAGTTCTTC. The chain employs TRBV29-1 and TRBJ2-1; D gene ambiguous. The CDR3 loop spans 10 amino acids. Germline V lookup: CDR1 SQVTM, CDR2 ANQGSEA. Trimming removed 7 bases from V and 8 bases from J, with 9 bases in between.

The chain recombines TRBV4-1 with TRBJ1-4, with D uncertain. The ends were cut back, 6 bases at V and 0 bases at J, with 8 bases in the middle. Germline assignment: CDR1 MGHRA and CDR2 YSYEKL. The CDR3 runs to 14 residues. CDR3 amino acids: CASRSTPTNEKLFF. CDR3 coding DNA: TGCGCCAGCAGGTCTACTCCAACTAATGAAAAACTGTTTTTT.

The V gene is TRBV10-3, the J gene TRBJ2-5; D is uncertain. The CDR3 covers 13 residues. V shed 10 bases and J shed 3 bases, with 15 bases lying between them. Germline V lookup: CDR1 ENHRY, CDR2 SYGVKD. The DNA of the CDR3 is TGTGCCACTCTGACTGGGGAAGAAGAGACCCAGTACTTC. Translation gives CATLTGEEETQYF.

V and J are TRBV12-1 and TRBJ2-4; the DNA was not compared with TRBD2, the D call given in the table. TRBV12-1 represents a pseudogene. There are 20 residues in the CDR3. For the CDR3, the DNA is TGTGCCAGCAGCTTTGGTGGGACTAGCGGGGGCCACGTAGCCAAAAACATTCAGTACTTC. It translates to CASSFGGTSGGHVAKNIQYF.

The sample holds one count of this clone. This rearrangement joins TRBV11-2 to TRBJ2-7; D is perhaps TRBD2 (5 bases). V was cut by 0 bases and J by 5 bases, with 14 bases left in between. The CDR3 contains 15 residues. The germline CDR1 and CDR2 sequences are SGHAT and FQNNGV. The DNA of the CDR3 is TGTGCCAGCAGCTTAGATCTGGCTAGCTTCGACGAGCAGTACTTC. Its protein product is CASSLDLASFDEQYF.

V usage is TRBV13 and J usage is TRBJ2-1; a weak D match, TRBD2 (5 bases). The V end was cut by 1 base, the J end by 4 bases, with 5 bases between. This CDR3 spans 13 amino acids. Germline values: CDR1 PRHDT, CDR2 FYEKMQ (reference sequence). Here the CDR3 reads CASSLERYNEQFF. CDR3 coding DNA: TGTGCCAGCAGCTTAGAGCGGTACAATGAGCAGTTCTTC.

This chain links TRBV7-9 with TRBJ1-2; no reliable D call. Trimming took 1 base from V and 7 from J, leaving 7 bases between them. The CDR3 contains 12 residues. CDR1 is SEHNR and CDR2 is FQNEAQ in the germline V gene (reference sequence). CDR3 DNA: TGTGCCAGCAGCTTAGGCGAAGGTGGCTACACCTTC. This encodes CASSLGEGGYTF. Looking up the rest from reference TRBV7-9 and TRBJ1-2 gives the full variable domain: DTGVSQNPRHKITKRGQNVTFRCDPISEHNRLYWYRQTLGQGPEFLTYFQNEAQLEKSRLLSDRFSAERPKGSFSTLEIQRTEQGDSAMYLCASSLGEGGYTFGSGTRLTVV.

J is TRBJ1-6 and V is TRBV6-5, with D possibly matching TRBD1 (5 bases). V dropped 7 bases and J dropped 5 bases, with 15 bases sitting between them. Germline V gene lookup returns CDR1 MNHEY and CDR2 SVGAGI. The CDR3 runs 15 residues. In nucleotides, the CDR3 is TGTGCCAGCATACCCAGTAGGGGAGATAATTCACCCCTCCACTTT. Its translation is CASIPSRGDNSPLHF.

The chain employs TRBV2 and TRBJ1-3; perhaps TRBD1 as D (5 bases). The CDR3 is 11 amino acids. From germline, CDR1 is SNHLY and CDR2 FYNNEI. V lost 10 bases and J lost 3, with 7 bases in between. This CDR3 reads CATGLGNTIYF. CDR3 DNA sequence: TGTGCCACGGGACTTGGAAACACCATATATTTT.

The chain links TRBV7-9 to TRBJ2-5; D call uncertain. This CDR3 contains 12 residues. The germline V gene encodes CDR1 SEHNR and CDR2 FQNEAQ (reference sequence). Deletions cut 0 bases from V and 5 bases from J, with 4 bases between. In nucleotides, the CDR3 is TGTGCCAGCAGCTTAGCGTGGGAGACCCAGTACTTC. Amino acids: CASSLAWETQYF.

The rearrangement links TRBV5-1 to TRBJ1-1; D uncertain. CDR3 size: 12 residues. Germline assignment: CDR1 SGHRS and CDR2 YFSETQ. V gave up 1 base and J gave up 1 base, with 2 bases separating them. The CDR3: CASSLTNTEAFF. In DNA form, the CDR3 reads TGCGCCAGCAGCTTGACGAACACTGAAGCTTTCTTT.

The chain recombines TRBV11-1 with TRBJ1-4; D is undetermined. Trimming left V 2 bases short and J 8 bases short, with 15 bases between. This CDR3 is built from 15 residues. Germline V gene data show CDR1 as SGHAT and CDR2 as FQDESV (reference sequence). CDR3 sequence (DNA): TGTGCCAGCAGCTTAAGCTTGGGAAAGAACGAAAAACTGTTTTTT. It is translated as CASSLSLGKNEKLFF.

This clone has just one count. The V call is TRBV27, the J call TRBJ1-5, with unresolved D. CDR1 and CDR2 from the germline V gene are MNHEY and SMNVEV (reference sequence). Trimming left V 4 bases short and J 0 bases short, with 10 bases between. The length of the CDR3 is 15 residues. Written as DNA, the CDR3 is TGTGCCAGCAGTTGGGTTGGAAATAGCAATCAGCCCCAGCATTTT. It encodes CASSWVGNSNQPQHF.

The V call is TRBV29-1, the J call TRBJ2-1; D remains unclear. From germline, CDR1 is SQVTM and CDR2 ANQGSEA. V lost 4 bases, J lost 12 bases, and 10 bases lay in between. This CDR3 contains 10 residues. CDR3: CSVVQHWQFF. DNA for the CDR3: TGCAGCGTTGTTCAGCACTGGCAGTTCTTC.

This sequence joins TRBV7-6 and TRBJ1-1; no clear D. CDR1 and CDR2 (germline): SGHVS, FNYEAQ. The CDR3 has 14 residues. V was clipped by 5 bases and J by 1 base, with 11 bases between them. The CDR3 DNA is TGTGCCAGCAGCCCCCGTGAGGGGAACACTGAAGCTTTCTTT. It specifies CASSPREGNTEAFF. Based on the CDR3 plus reference TRBV7-6 and TRBJ1-1, the full variable domain is GAGVSQSPRYKVTKRGQDVALRCDPISGHVSLYWYRQALGQGPEFLTYFNYEAQQDKSGLPNDRFSAERPEGSISTLTIQRTEQRDSAMYRCASSPREGNTEAFFGQGTRLTVV.

The V call is TRBV18, the J call TRBJ2-1; 7 bases agree with TRBD1. The germline V gene encodes CDR1 KGHSH and CDR2 LQKENI. V was pared by 5 bases and J by 7 bases, with 2 bases of the junction left unmatched. This CDR3 region has 12 residues. CDR3 sequence: CASSTQGNEQFF. DNA of the CDR3: TGTGCCAGCTCAACACAGGGGAATGAGCAGTTCTTC.

The chain employs TRBV6-6 and TRBJ2-7, with D uncertain. The CDR3 consists of 13 residues. V lost 4 bases, J lost 3 bases, and 10 bases lay in between. CDR1 is MNHNY, CDR2 SVGAGI, per germline (reference sequence). The CDR3 region has the DNA TGTGCCAGCAGTTTCCAGATGGGCTACGAGCAGTACTTC. This translates into CASSFQMGYEQYF.

The rearrangement links TRBV29-1 to TRBJ1-1; D not certain. Germline CDR1 reads SQVTM; CDR2 reads ANQGSEA. V was trimmed by 7 bases and J by 9 bases, leaving 18 bases between them. CDR3 size: 12 residues. CDR3: CSAAETESKAFF. CDR3 coding DNA: TGCAGCGCCGCTGAGACGGAATCTAAAGCTTTCTTT.

The gene calls are TRBV5-1 and TRBJ1-2; possible D gene TRBD1, 6 bases. The ends were cut back, 0 bases at V and 5 bases at J, with 23 bases in the middle. The CDR3 consists of 18 residues. Germline-derived CDR1 and CDR2 are SGHRS and YFSETQ. The CDR3 region is CASSLETGTSQFPYGYTF. In DNA form, the CDR3 reads TGCGCCAGCAGCTTGGAAACAGGGACCTCTCAATTTCCTTATGGCTACACCTTC.

This clone was observed once. V usage is TRBV13 and J usage is TRBJ2-1, with 7 bases aligning to TRBD2. This CDR3 has 12 amino acids. Germline CDR1 reads PRHDT; CDR2 reads FYEKMQ (reference sequence). V gave up 3 bases and J gave up 7 bases; unmatched junction bases: 0. The CDR3 DNA sequence: TGTGCCAGCAGCTTGGGGGGGAATGAGCAGTTCTTC. It codes for CASSLGGNEQFF.

V gene TRBV9 combines with J gene TRBJ1-2, with 7 bases lining up with TRBD1. CDR3 length: 16 amino acids. CDR1 is SGDLS, CDR2 YYNGEE, per germline. V shed 0 bases and J 0 bases; nucleotides not matched to a gene: 5. CDR3 amino acids: CASSVGPGGANYGYTF. In DNA form, the CDR3 reads TGTGCCAGCAGCGTAGGGCCAGGGGGGGCTAACTATGGCTACACCTTC. Based on the CDR3 plus reference TRBV9 and TRBJ1-2, the full variable domain is DSGVTQTPKHLITATGQRVTLRCSPRSGDLSVYWYQQSLDQGLQFLIQYYNGEERAKGNILERFSAQQFPDLHSELNLSSLELGDSALYFCASSVGPGGANYGYTFGSGTRLTVV.

The chain links TRBV6-5 to TRBJ2-1; D remains ambiguous. CDR1 and CDR2 from the germline V gene are MNHEY and SVGAGI. This CDR3 region has 13 residues. Trimming removed 2 bases from V and 10 bases from J, with 12 bases in between. In nucleotides, the CDR3 is TGTGCCAGCAGTTACCCTGGGCTGGAGGAGCAGTTCTTC. Its translation is CASSYPGLEEQFF.

The chain carries TRBV29-1 and TRBJ2-2, with 10 bases fitting TRBD1. The CDR3 length is 14 residues. The V gene's germline CDR1 is SQVTM and CDR2 ANQGSEA. The ends lost 5 bases at V and 2 bases at J; junction bases unmatched: 2. The CDR3 DNA follows: TGCAGCGTTACGACAGGGGGCAACACCGGGGAGCTGTTTTTT. Translation gives CSVTTGGNTGELFF.

V is TRBV29-1 and J is TRBJ2-2, with 10 bases matching TRBD1. Trimming removed 7 bases from V and 5 bases from J; junction bases left unmatched: 10. The germline gives CDR1 SQVTM, CDR2 ANQGSEA. This CDR3 is built from 15 residues. The CDR3 region is CSGGSGTGVTGELFF. The CDR3 DNA is TGCAGCGGGGGCTCCGGGACAGGGGTTACCGGGGAGCTGTTTTTT.

The chain carries TRBV7-7 and TRBJ2-1; D might be TRBD2 (5 bases). The CDR3 has 15 residues. Germline V gene data show CDR1 as SSHAT and CDR2 as FNYEAQ (reference sequence). Between the trimmed V and J ends, which lost 1 base and 2 bases, there was a span of 9 bases. CDR3 nucleotides: TGTGCCAGCAGCTTAGACGGGATCACCTACAATGAGCAGTTCTTC. Protein sequence: CASSLDGITYNEQFF.

This clone was found a few times. The chain is built from TRBV7-9 and TRBJ2-2; D unresolved. The ends were cut back, 7 bases at V and 4 bases at J, with 22 bases in the middle. CDR1 SEHNR and CDR2 FQNEAQ come from the germline V gene (reference sequence). This CDR3 region has 17 residues. DNA of the CDR3: TGTGCCAGCACCACCCCTGGGCTAGAAGCGACCACCGGGGAGCTGTTTTTT. Protein: CASTTPGLEATTGELFF. Using reference TRBV7-9 and TRBJ2-2 for the parts outside the CDR3, the full variable domain is DTGVSQNPRHKITKRGQNVTFRCDPISEHNRLYWYRQTLGQGPEFLTYFQNEAQLEKSRLLSDRFSAERPKGSFSTLEIQRTEQGDSAMYLCASTTPGLEATTGELFFGEGSRLTVL.